The 21 T cell receptor beta chains below were found in one sample sequenced in a study of graft-versus-host responses after intestinal transplantation. TCRdb's table, derived via immunoSEQ multiplex PCR, lists solely in-frame clones and lacks some. In the table there are around 110,000 clones, 87% of which are singletons. For these receptors, no antigen is known. The material was unstimulated CD4+ T cells sorted from spleen or lymph node cells, obtained before transplant. These TCRs come from a human donor who was the organ donor for an intestinal transplant.

The chain is built from TRBV11-2 and TRBJ2-7, with TRBD2 identical over 11 bases. The germline V gene encodes CDR1 SGHAT and CDR2 FQNNGV. Germline trimming cut 1 base from V and 3 bases from J; bases unmatched to any gene: 5. The length of the CDR3 is 16 residues. CDR3 nucleotides: TGTGCCAGCAGCTTAGTAGGGACTAGCGGAATCTACGAGCAGTACTTC. Translation gives CASSLVGTSGIYEQYF. The full variable domain, with the rest looked up from reference TRBV11-2 and TRBJ2-7, is EAGVAQSPRYKIIEKRQSVAFWCNPISGHATLYWYQQILGQGPKLLIQFQNNGVVDDSQLPKDRFSAERLKGVDSTLKIQPAKLEDSAVYLCASSLVGTSGIYEQYFGPGTRLTVT.

This chain joins TRBV29-1 and TRBJ2-6, with a possible D match to TRBD1 (6 bases). This CDR3 is built from 14 residues. The germline CDR1 and CDR2 sequences are SQVTM and ANQGSEA. V was cut by 4 bases and J by 0 bases, with 7 bases left in between. The CDR3: CSVGTASGANVLTF. The CDR3 DNA reads as TGCAGCGTTGGGACAGCCTCTGGGGCCAACGTCCTGACTTTC.

In this sample, this clone turned up once. J is TRBJ2-7 and V is TRBV6-1; 7 bases match TRBD1. The CDR3 runs 13 residues. Germline values: CDR1 MNHNS, CDR2 SASEGT. V was clipped by 5 bases and J by 2 bases; unmatched bases: 3. The CDR3 sequence is CASSLTGTYEQYF. The CDR3 DNA is TGTGCCAGCAGTTTGACAGGGACCTACGAGCAGTACTTC.

The V call is TRBV10-3, the J call TRBJ1-1; D remains unclear. The CDR3 spans 11 residues. Germline V CDR1 and CDR2: ENHRY, SYGVKD. Between the trimmed V and J ends, which lost 3 bases and 8 bases, there was a span of 7 bases. CDR3 nucleotide sequence: TGTGCCATCAGTGAAGTGGGCGAAGCTTTCTTT. Translation gives CAISEVGEAFF.

The chain uses TRBV4-1 and TRBJ2-5; TRBD2 matches 13 bases. This CDR3 has 18 amino acids. The V gene end was trimmed by 5 bases and the J gene end by 4 bases; junction bases not matched to a gene: 13. Germline V CDR1 and CDR2: MGHRA, YSYEKL. The CDR3 region has the DNA TGCGCCAGCAGCTCCCGGACTAGCGGGAGAGGTTTTATAGAGACCCAGTACTTC. Translated, it gives CASSSRTSGRGFIETQYF.

The chain joins TRBV11-3 to TRBJ2-7; D is unclear. There are 12 residues in the CDR3. Trimming removed 1 base from V and 3 bases from J, with 4 bases in between. In germline, CDR1 is SGHNT, CDR2 YENEEA. CDR3 protein: CASSLAGYEQYF. CDR3 DNA sequence: TGTGCCAGCAGCTTAGCGGGCTACGAGCAGTACTTC.

This chain connects TRBV5-1 to TRBJ1-4; D call uncertain. V lost 6 bases and J 7 bases, leaving 10 bases between the germline ends. CDR1 is SGHRS, CDR2 YFSETQ, per germline. There are 12 residues in the CDR3. The CDR3 loop is CASKGWGEKLFF. CDR3 nucleotides: TGCGCCAGCAAAGGGTGGGGTGAAAAACTGTTTTTT.

The chain carries TRBV6-1 and TRBJ2-4; D is uncertain. The CDR3 spans 13 residues. Trimming stripped 4 bases from V and 8 bases from J, with 12 bases between. Germline V gives CDR1 MNHNS, CDR2 SASEGT. The chain's CDR3 is CASSVPPVDIQYF. In DNA form, the CDR3 reads TGTGCCAGCAGTGTCCCCCCTGTGGACATTCAGTACTTC.

V usage is TRBV2 and J usage is TRBJ2-3; TRBD2 agrees at 10 bases. The CDR3 spans 15 residues. From germline, CDR1 is SNHLY and CDR2 FYNNEI. The trim removed 9 bases at V and 4 bases at J, leaving 10 bases unmatched. CDR3: CASQLRTSGPDTQYF. The CDR3, as DNA: TGTGCCAGTCAACTTCGGACTAGCGGCCCAGATACGCAGTATTTT.

V and J are TRBV11-2 and TRBJ2-7; D is ambiguous. Trimming cost V 1 base and J 6 bases, with 10 bases left between them. CDR1 SGHAT and CDR2 FQNNGV come from the germline V gene. This CDR3 contains 13 residues. The CDR3 DNA is TGTGCCAGCAGCTTAGTCCCTCCCCGCGAGCAGTACTTC. It is translated as CASSLVPPREQYF.

This clone was found a few times. The same CDR3 also results from other DNA sequences found in this sample. J is TRBJ1-1 and V is TRBV5-1; 11 bases agree with TRBD1. This CDR3 is built from 15 residues. Losses at the gene ends were 4 bases for V and 0 bases for J; bases not matched to a gene: 2. Germline V gene sequence: CDR1 SGHRS, CDR2 YFSETQ. The CDR3: CASSRDRGMNTEAFF. The CDR3 DNA follows: TGCGCCAGCAGCAGGGACAGGGGGATGAACACTGAAGCTTTCTTT.

This rearrangement joins TRBV10-3 to TRBJ2-3; 16 bases fit TRBD2. V lost 0 bases, J lost 4 bases, and 1 base stayed unmatched. The length of the CDR3 is 17 residues. Germline V gene lookup returns CDR1 ENHRY and CDR2 SYGVKD. The CDR3 loop reads CAISESGLAGGPDTQYF. Written as DNA, the CDR3 is TGTGCCATCAGTGAGTCGGGACTAGCGGGAGGGCCAGATACGCAGTATTTT.

V is TRBV6-1 and J is TRBJ2-7, with D perhaps matching TRBD2 (5 bases). Germline V gene lookup returns CDR1 MNHNS and CDR2 SASEGT. This CDR3 has 12 residues. Trimming shortened V by 5 bases and J by 4 bases, and 9 bases separated the two germline ends. Here the CDR3 DNA reads TGTGCCAGCAGTATCGGACTTTACGAGCAGTACTTC. Amino acid sequence: CASSIGLYEQYF.

The chain carries TRBV6-6 and TRBJ1-3; 10 bases agree with TRBD1. The CDR3 extends over 16 amino acids. V lost 5 bases to trimming and J lost 4 bases; unmatched junction nucleotides: 8. CDR1 and CDR2 (germline): MNHNY, SVGAGI (reference sequence). Written as DNA, the CDR3 is TGTGCCAGCAGTCGTCGGGACAGGGGTTCGGGAAACACCATATATTTT. Residues: CASSRRDRGSGNTIYF.

The V and J genes are TRBV6-6 and TRBJ1-1, with D possibly TRBD1 on 6 matching bases. Germline-derived CDR1 and CDR2 are MNHNY and SVGAGI (reference sequence). V was shortened by 6 bases and J by 0 bases, with 14 bases between the two germline ends. The CDR3 is 15 residues long. The CDR3 nucleotides are TGTGCCAGCAGCCCACAGGGTCGGATGAACACTGAAGCTTTCTTT. It is translated as CASSPQGRMNTEAFF.

The V gene is TRBV6-5, the J gene TRBJ2-3; TRBD2 matches at 8 bases. The CDR3 is 16 residues long. J was trimmed by 6 bases and V by 0 bases; bases with no gene match: 8. Germline V gene lookup returns CDR1 MNHEY and CDR2 SVGAGI. The CDR3 DNA follows: TGTGCCAGCAGTTACTCGCGCGGGAGGAGTCTTGATACGCAGTATTTT. Its translation is CASSYSRGRSLDTQYF.

The chain has TRBV19 and TRBJ1-5; 7 positions match TRBD1. CDR1 and CDR2 from the germline V gene are LNHDA and SQIVND (reference sequence). V shed 3 bases and J 4 bases; nucleotides not matched to a gene: 3. The CDR3 runs 14 residues. The CDR3 loop is CASSMPGGNQPQHF. The CDR3 DNA sequence: TGTGCCAGTAGTATGCCAGGGGGGAATCAGCCCCAGCATTTT. The full variable domain, rest sourced from reference TRBV19 and TRBJ1-5, is DGGITQSPKYLFRKEGQNVTLSCEQNLNHDAMYWYRQDPGQGLRLIYYSQIVNDFQKGDIAEGYSVSREKKESFPLTVTSAQKNPTAFYLCASSMPGGNQPQHFGDGTRLSIL.

On this clone itself: The same CDR3 arises from other DNA sequences in this sample as well. The J gene is TRBJ1-6, the V gene TRBV5-6, with TRBD1 as a possible D gene (6 bases). Germline CDR1 SGHDT, CDR2 YYEEEE. This CDR3 is built from 16 residues. Trimming removed 3 bases from V and 7 bases from J, with 17 bases in between. CDR3 protein: CASSSTGFWGNSPLHF. In DNA form, the CDR3 reads TGTGCCAGCAGCTCCACAGGGTTTTGGGGCAATTCACCCCTCCACTTT.

Only a few counts were recorded for this clone. V and J are TRBV6-1 and TRBJ2-7; 8 nucleotides match TRBD2. The J segment lost 3 bases and the V segment lost 1 base, leaving 5 bases of the junction unmatched. The germline V gene encodes CDR1 MNHNS and CDR2 SASEGT. The CDR3 has 15 amino acids. CDR3 DNA sequence: TGTGCCAGCAGTGAAGGTAGCGGGACACTCTACGAGCAGTACTTC. As protein: CASSEGSGTLYEQYF.

The chain has TRBV7-8 and TRBJ2-4; 7 bases align to TRBD2. Germline V gives CDR1 SGHVS, CDR2 FQNEAQ. After removal of 5 bases from V and 1 base from J, the junction contained 8 bases not matched to a gene. The CDR3 length is 16 residues. This CDR3 reads CASSPGGGMAKNIQYF. CDR3 nucleotide sequence: TGTGCCAGCAGCCCTGGGGGGGGGATGGCCAAAAACATTCAGTACTTC.

This clone has more than one count but fewer than ten. This sequence joins TRBV18 and TRBJ1-5; no reliable D call. V was trimmed by 6 bases and J by 7 bases, leaving 10 bases between them. Germline values: CDR1 KGHSH, CDR2 LQKENI. The CDR3 is 12 amino acids. The CDR3 DNA is TGTGCCAGCTCCTCCGGAGAACAGCCCCAGCATTTT. Protein: CASSSGEQPQHF.